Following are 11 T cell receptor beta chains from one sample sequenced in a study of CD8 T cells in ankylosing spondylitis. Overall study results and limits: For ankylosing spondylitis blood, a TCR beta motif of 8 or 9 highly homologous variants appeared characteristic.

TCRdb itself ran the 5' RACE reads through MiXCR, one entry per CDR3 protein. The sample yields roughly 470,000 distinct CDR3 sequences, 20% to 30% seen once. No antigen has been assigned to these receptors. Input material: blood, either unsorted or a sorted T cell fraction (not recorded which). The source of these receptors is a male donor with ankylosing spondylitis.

CDR3 DNA: TGTGCCAGCAGCTTAGATCGCGGGAAACTGAAGGGAAAAGAGACCCAGTACTTC. It yields the protein CASSLDRGKLKGKETQYF. The rearrangement uses TRBV11-2 and TRBJ2-5; the D gene is possibly TRBD2 (6 bases). The germline V and J ends were trimmed by 0 bases and 3 bases, with 20 bases remaining between them. CDR1 is SGHAT, CDR2 FQNNGV, per germline. The CDR3 is 18 residues long.

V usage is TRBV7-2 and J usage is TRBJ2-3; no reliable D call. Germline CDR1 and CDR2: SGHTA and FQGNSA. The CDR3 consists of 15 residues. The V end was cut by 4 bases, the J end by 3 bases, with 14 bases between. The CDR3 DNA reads TGTGCCAGCAGCTCAACCCCTGCGGTTACAGATACGCAGTATTTT. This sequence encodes CASSSTPAVTDTQYF. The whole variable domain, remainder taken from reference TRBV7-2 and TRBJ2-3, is GAGVSQSPSNKVTEKGKDVELRCDPISGHTALYWYRQSLGQGLEFLIYFQGNSAPDKSGLPSDRFSAERTGGSVSTLTIQRTQQEDSAVYLCASSSTPAVTDTQYFGPGTRLTVL.

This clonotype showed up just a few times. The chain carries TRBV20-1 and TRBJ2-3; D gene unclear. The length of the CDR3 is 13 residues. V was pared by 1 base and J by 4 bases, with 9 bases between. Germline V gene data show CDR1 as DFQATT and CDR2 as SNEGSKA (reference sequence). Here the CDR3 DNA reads TGCAGTGCTAGAGCCCGAGTAGCAGATACGCAGTATTTT. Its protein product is CSARARVADTQYF.

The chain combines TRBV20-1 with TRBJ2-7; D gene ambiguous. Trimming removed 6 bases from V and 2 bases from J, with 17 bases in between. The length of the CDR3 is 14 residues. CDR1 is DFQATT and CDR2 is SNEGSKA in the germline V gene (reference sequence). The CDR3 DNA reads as TGCAGTGCCAATCCTTTCCAGAAAACCTACGAGCAGTACTTC. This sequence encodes CSANPFQKTYEQYF.

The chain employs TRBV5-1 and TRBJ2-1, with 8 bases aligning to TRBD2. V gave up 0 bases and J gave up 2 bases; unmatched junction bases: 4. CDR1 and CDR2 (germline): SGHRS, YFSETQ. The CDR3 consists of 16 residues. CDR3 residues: CASSLVAGRAYNEQFF. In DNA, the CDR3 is TGCGCCAGCAGCTTGGTAGCGGGACGCGCCTACAATGAGCAGTTCTTC.

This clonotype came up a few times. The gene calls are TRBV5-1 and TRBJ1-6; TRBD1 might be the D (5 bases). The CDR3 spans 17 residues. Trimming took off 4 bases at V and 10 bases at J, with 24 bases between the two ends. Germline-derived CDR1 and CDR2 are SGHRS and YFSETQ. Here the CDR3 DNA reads TGCGCCAGCAGCCTTGTTGGGGCGTCCCTCGAAGGATCACCCCTCCACTTT. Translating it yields CASSLVGASLEGSPLHF.

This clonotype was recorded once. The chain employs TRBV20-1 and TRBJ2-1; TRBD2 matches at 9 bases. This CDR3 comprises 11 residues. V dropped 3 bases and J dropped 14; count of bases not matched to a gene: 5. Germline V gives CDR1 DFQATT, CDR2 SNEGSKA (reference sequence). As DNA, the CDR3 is TGCAGTGCTAGTCCTAGCGGGAAAGAGTTCTTC. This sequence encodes CSASPSGKEFF.

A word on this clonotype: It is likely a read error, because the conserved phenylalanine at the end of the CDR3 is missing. CDR3 nucleotides: TGCGCCAGCAGCCAAGATCCTAGCGGGGGATACAATGAGCAGTTCTAC. Translation gives CASSQDPSGGYNEQFY. V usage is TRBV4-1 and J usage is TRBJ2-1; TRBD2 matches 10 bases. Losses at the gene ends were 0 bases for V and 4 bases for J; bases not matched to a gene: 3. CDR3 length: 16 amino acids. Germline CDR1 MGHRA, CDR2 YSYEKL.

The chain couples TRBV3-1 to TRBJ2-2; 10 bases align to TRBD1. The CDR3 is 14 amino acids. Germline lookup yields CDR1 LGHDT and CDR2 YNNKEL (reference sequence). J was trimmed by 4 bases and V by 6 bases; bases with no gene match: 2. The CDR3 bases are TGTGCCAGCAGTGGGACAGGGGTCACCGGGGAGCTGTTTTTT. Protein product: CASSGTGVTGELFF. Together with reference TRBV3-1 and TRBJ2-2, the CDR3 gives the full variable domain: DTAVSQTPKYLVTQMGNDKSIKCEQNLGHDTMYWYKQDSKKFLKIMFSYNNKELIINETVPNRFSPKSPDKAHLNLHINSLELGDSAVYFCASSGTGVTGELFFGEGSRLTVL.

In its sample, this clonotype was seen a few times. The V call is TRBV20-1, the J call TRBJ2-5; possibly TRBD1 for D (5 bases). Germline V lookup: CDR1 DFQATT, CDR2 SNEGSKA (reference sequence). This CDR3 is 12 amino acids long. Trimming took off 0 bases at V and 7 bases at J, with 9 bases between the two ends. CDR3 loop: CSARDRVPTQYF. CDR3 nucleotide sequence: TGCAGTGCTAGAGACAGGGTCCCGACCCAGTACTTC.

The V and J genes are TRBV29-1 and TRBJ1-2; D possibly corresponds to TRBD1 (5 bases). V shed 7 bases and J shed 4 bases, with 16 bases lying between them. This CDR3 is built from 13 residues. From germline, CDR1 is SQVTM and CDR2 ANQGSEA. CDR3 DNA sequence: TGCAGCGAAAGTCAGGGTGGCGGCTATGGCTACACCTTC. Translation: CSESQGGGYGYTF.